This T cell receptor (beta chain) is drawn from a study of blood T cell repertoires in COVID-19. Per the original data handling: Estimated nucleated cell counts came from reference gene primer amplification. The repertoire was sequenced with immunoSEQ multiplex PCR; TCRdb's copy has only in-frame clones and lacks some. That table furnishes V, J and clone size, whereas the DNA furnished D and trimming. The table includes 200,000 to 250,000 clones, 88% detected once. Trimming left V 3 bases short and J 5 bases short, with 16 bases between. Per the germline V gene, CDR1 is KGHDR and CDR2 is SFDVKD. The CDR3 extends over 16 amino acids.

This receptor was taken from a woman aged 45-65 years with acute COVID-19. The chain couples TRBV24-1 to TRBJ2-1; D is possibly TRBD2 (6 bases). The sample consisted of PBMCs or T cells enriched from blood (not recorded which). The CDR3 coding sequence is TGTGCCACCAGTGATCCCGACGGGAGCTTCCACAATGAGCAGTTCTTC. This translates into CATSDPDGSFHNEQFF.